This T cell receptor (beta chain) was recorded in a study of Ad26.COV2.S vaccination and SARS-CoV-2 variants (dated by TCRdb to the early 2020s). Turning to the overall study: Vaccine-arm donors came from COV1001, a multicentre, randomized, double-blind, placebo-controlled phase I-IIa trial of Ad26.COV2.S in healthy adults. Trial participants were randomized into five groups of five, in which low-dose or high-dose Ad26.COV2.S was given once or twice, or placebo was given on both occasions. The TCR-sequenced set comprised about 30 samples: around 20 Ad26.COV2.S vaccine recipients, 5 placebo recipients and 8 SARS-CoV-2 convalescent individuals. TCRbeta repertoire sequencing served as the tool for gauging how specific and how broad the SARS-CoV-2-reactive T cell receptors were following Ad26.COV2.S vaccination. Ad26.COV2.S was given intramuscularly at 5x10^10 or 1x10^11 viral particles, as a single shot or as two shots 56 days apart. Investigators remained blinded to trial group allocation during experiments and outcome assessment. Results the study describes overall, beyond this receptor: After vaccination, substantial breadth of spike-specific CD8+ and CD4+ T cell responses was reported. Comparing responses between vaccine doses or regimens was not something the study was powered to do. Ad26.COV2.S recipients had higher spike-specific TCR breadth than placebo recipients (P = 0.0014). The authors noted that total T cell responses may have been underestimated by the TCR breadth and depth analyses. Vaccine and placebo recipients had similar non-spike TCR breadth, a finding consistent with the vaccine containing only spike.

TCRbeta CDR3 regions were sequenced with the immunoSEQ Assay. After extraction, genomic DNA underwent amplification by bias-controlled multiplex PCR, followed by high-throughput sequencing. As for the original processing: To quantify the absolute abundance of every unique TCRbeta CDR3 region, sequences were collapsed and filtered. Usable DNA was measured by amplifying reference genes present in all nucleated cells, and TCRbeta template counts were normalized to that usable DNA to estimate T cell fraction. Repertoire TCRs were annotated as SARS-CoV-2-specific when V gene, CDR3 amino acid sequence and J gene were exactly matched to a known reactive TCR set. The reference SARS-CoV-2 TCR set was obtained from MIRA and was filtered for enrichment in COVID-19-positive ImmuneCODE repertoires, whereby public or cross-reactive TCRs were removed. Based on the MIRA antigens, annotated TCRs were further analysed at the level of specific ORF or position within ORF. Depth was the summed frequency of annotated unique rearrangements, while breadth was defined as annotated unique rearrangements over total unique productive rearrangements. Two-sided Wilcoxon rank-sum tests were used to compare TCR breadth between groups. As stored in TCRdb, this immuneACCESS dataset retains in-frame rearrangements with V and J assigned. A fraction of the clones does not appear; measured against another copy, unresolved V genes explain less than half of the discrepancy, and the remainder lacks a known reason. Clonal size and the V and J genes are those of that table, whereas D and trimming came from the DNA. The sample has about 480,000 clones on record, approximately 88% of them singletons. The ten largest clones add up to more than 10% of the sample.

In light of the paper, this sample's treatment or condition label describes: 15 to 20 received Ad26.COV2.S at low or high dose, single or two shots; 5 received placebo; per-sample allocation not given. For vaccine and placebo recipients, the sequenced repertoires came from samples collected on day 63 after the first injection. Cohort 1b enrolled some 25 adults aged 18-55 years at a single site in Boston, USA, between 29 July and 7 August 2020. Ad26.COV2.S consisted of a replication-incompetent adenovirus type 26 vector by which a prefusion-stabilized SARS-CoV-2 spike protein from the original Wuhan strain was expressed. The CDR3, from cysteine to phenylalanine, totals 13 residues. The entry retains the CDR3 DNA only, 39 bases that are in frame from base 1. CDR1 and CDR2, per the germline V gene, are MNHEY and SVGEGT. The V end loses 4 bases and the J end loses 2 bases, and a stretch of 5 bases separates them.

Comments on this clone: Its antigen remains unidentified. Base qualities were left out, and no much larger clone turns up one base away.

The chain uses TRBV6-2 or TRBV6-3 and TRBJ2-2; the D gene remains uncertain. This specimen consisted of peripheral blood, obtained in a trial of Ad26.COV2.S vaccine versus placebo. The TCR originated in a person aged 18 to 59 who received the Ad26.COV2.S COVID-19 vaccine or a placebo. CDR3 loop: CASSSRNTGELFF. Read as DNA, the sequence is TGTGCCAGCAGTTCCCGTAACACCGGGGAGCTGTTTTTT.